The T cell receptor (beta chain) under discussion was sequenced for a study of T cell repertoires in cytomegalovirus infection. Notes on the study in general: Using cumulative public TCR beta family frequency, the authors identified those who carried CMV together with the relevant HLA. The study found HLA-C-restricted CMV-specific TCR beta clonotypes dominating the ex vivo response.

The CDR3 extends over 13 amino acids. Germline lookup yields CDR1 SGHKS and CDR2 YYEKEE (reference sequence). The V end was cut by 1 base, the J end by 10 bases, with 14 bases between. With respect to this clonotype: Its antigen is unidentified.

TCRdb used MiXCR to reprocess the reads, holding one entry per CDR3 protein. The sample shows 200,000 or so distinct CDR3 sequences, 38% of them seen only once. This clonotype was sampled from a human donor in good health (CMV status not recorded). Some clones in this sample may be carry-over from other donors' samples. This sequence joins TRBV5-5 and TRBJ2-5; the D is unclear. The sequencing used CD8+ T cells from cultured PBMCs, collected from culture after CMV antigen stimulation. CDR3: CASSLRKGMDQYF. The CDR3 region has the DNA TGTGCCAGCAGCTTGAGAAAAGGGATGGACCAGTACTTC.